The rows below give T cell receptor beta chains drawn from one sample of a study of cytomegalovirus exposure and HLA in healthy donors. Data came from immunoSEQ multiplex PCR; TCRdb stores just in-frame clones and leaves some out. The sample contains approximately 220,000 clones, roughly 79% of which appear only once. Source material: PBMCs. The receptors were sampled from a male donor in good health and CMV-seronegative. CDR3s include the opening cysteine and the closing phenylalanine or tryptophan. Each record gives: V gene, D gene, J gene, clone size, CDR3 protein, CDR3 DNA. D genes are given only for firm matches. The size entry is marked missing in some rows and otherwise reads once, few, many or a size class.

TRBV23-1	.	TRBJ1-5	.	CASSQPPGSLQPQHF	TGCGCCAGCAGTCAACCTCCAGGGTCCCTTCAGCCCCAGCATTTT
TRBV6-5	.	TRBJ1-2	.	CASTPGDGYTF	TGTGCCAGCACCCCAGGGGACGGCTACACCTTC
TRBV27	TRBD1	TRBJ1-4	.	CASSSRNRGEKLFF	TGTGCCAGCAGTTCGCGAAACAGGGGGGAAAAACTGTTTTTT
TRBV27	.	TRBJ2-7	.	CASSFGRGSSYEQYF	TGTGCCAGCAGTTTTGGACGGGGAAGCTCCTACGAGCAGTACTTC
TRBV7-9	TRBD1	TRBJ1-1	.	CASSRDRGRMNTEAFF	TGTGCCAGCAGCCGCGACAGGGGACGCATGAACACTGAAGCTTTCTTT
TRBV9	TRBD1	TRBJ2-3	.	CASSEGTGGADTQYF	TGTGCCAGCAGCGAGGGGACAGGGGGAGCAGATACGCAGTATTTT
TRBV7-9	TRBD1	TRBJ2-1	few	CASSPLTGVGNEQFF	TGTGCCAGCAGCCCTTTGACAGGGGTTGGGAATGAGCAGTTCTTC
TRBV19	.	TRBJ2-3	.	CASEVPGADTQYF	TGTGCCAGTGAAGTCCCCGGAGCAGATACGCAGTATTTT
TRBV7-9	.	TRBJ2-7	.	CASSLPGSYEQYF	TGTGCCAGCAGCTTGCCCGGGTCCTACGAGCAGTACTTC
TRBV27	TRBD2	TRBJ2-1	.	CASSPVGGSDNEQFF	TGTGCCAGCAGTCCAGTTGGCGGGAGCGACAATGAGCAGTTCTTC
TRBV7-9	.	TRBJ1-1	.	CASSPRVGGTEAFF	TGTGCCAGCAGCCCTCGGGTGGGGGGCACTGAAGCTTTCTTT
TRBV27	TRBD1	TRBJ2-1	.	CASGWAGTGAINEQFF	TGTGCCAGCGGCTGGGCGGGGACAGGGGCTATCAATGAGCAGTTCTTC
TRBV27	.	TRBJ1-1	.	CASSSYWASGETEAFF	TGTGCCAGCAGTTCATATTGGGCGTCGGGGGAGACTGAAGCTTTCTTT
TRBV28	TRBD1	TRBJ2-5	.	CASSSRDRYWETQYF	TGTGCCAGCAGTTCTCGGGACAGGTATTGGGAGACCCAGTACTTC
TRBV13	.	TRBJ1-1	.	CASSLGQTNTEAFF	TGTGCCAGCAGCTTAGGACAAACCAACACTGAAGCTTTCTTT
TRBV19	.	TRBJ1-2	once	CASSIDSISDIKINYGYTF	TGTGCCAGTAGTATAGATTCCATCTCGGACATAAAGATTAACTATGGCTACACCTTC
TRBV4-1	.	TRBJ2-7	.	CASSQGQVGYEQYF	TGCGCCAGCAGCCAAGGACAGGTGGGCTACGAGCAGTACTTC
TRBV19	.	TRBJ1-5	.	CASSMRDDYSNQPQHF	TGTGCCAGTAGTATGCGGGATGATTATAGCAATCAGCCCCAGCATTTT
TRBV1	.	TRBJ2-5	.	CTSRSPRGSGGNMQYF	TGCACCAGCAGGTCACCCCGGGGGAGCGGGGGGAACATGCAGTACTTC
TRBV4-2	TRBD2	TRBJ2-1	once	CASSSDPGLAGVLEQFF	TGTGCCAGCAGCTCTGACCCGGGACTAGCGGGAGTTCTTGAGCAGTTCTTC
TRBV6-1	TRBD1	TRBJ2-7	.	CASSDRTGGPYEQYF	TGTGCCAGCAGTGACCGGACAGGGGGCCCCTACGAGCAGTACTTC
TRBV4-3	TRBD1	TRBJ2-1	.	CASSQDPTGGAGWYEQFF	TGCGCCAGCAGCCAAGACCCGACAGGGGGAGCGGGATGGTATGAGCAGTTCTTC
TRBV6-4	TRBD2	TRBJ2-1	few	CASSSGSYNEQFF	TGTGCCAGCAGTAGCGGGAGCTACAATGAGCAGTTCTTC
TRBV28	TRBD2	TRBJ2-7	few	CASSMGGEDYEQYF	TGTGCCAGCAGCATGGGGGGGGAGGACTACGAGCAGTACTTC
TRBV6-5	.	TRBJ2-2	.	CASSYQLRVNGGELFF	TGTGCCAGCAGTTACCAACTCCGGGTTAATGGCGGGGAGCTGTTTTTT
TRBV5-6	TRBD1	TRBJ1-2	.	CASSSRDSDVRYGYTF	TGTGCCAGCAGCTCGCGGGACAGTGATGTCAGATATGGCTACACCTTC
TRBV5-1	.	TRBJ2-7	.	CASSLGGPGDEQYF	TGCGCCAGCAGCTTGGGGGGCCCAGGCGACGAGCAGTACTTC
TRBV19	TRBD1	TRBJ1-1	.	CASSIPDRGRLGNTEAFF	TGTGCCAGTAGTATACCGGACAGGGGGCGCTTGGGGAACACTGAAGCTTTCTTT
TRBV4-3	.	TRBJ2-1	few	CASSQDYGNNEQFF	TGCGCCAGCAGCCAAGATTACGGTAACAATGAGCAGTTCTTC
TRBV18	.	TRBJ2-2	.	CASSPRAGLDTGELFF	TGTGCCAGCTCCCCAAGGGCAGGGCTCGACACCGGGGAGCTGTTTTTT
TRBV2	.	TRBJ2-1	.	CASSMTSRGEQFF	TGTGCCAGCAGTATGACTAGCAGGGGTGAGCAGTTCTTC
TRBV5-1	.	TRBJ1-3	once	CASSLAGGSGNTIYF	TGCGCCAGCAGCTTGGCGGGAGGCTCTGGAAACACCATATATTTT
TRBV12-5	TRBD2	TRBJ2-3	.	CASGLTAGVTTQYF	TGTGCTAGTGGTTTGACGGCGGGAGTAACTACGCAGTATTTT
TRBV7-9	.	TRBJ1-2	.	CASSPGMPGGYGYTF	TGTGCCAGCAGCCCCGGCATGCCAGGAGGGTATGGCTACACCTTC
TRBV27	TRBD1	TRBJ1-2	.	CASRPGQGNYGYTF	TGTGCCAGCAGACCGGGACAGGGAAACTATGGCTACACCTTC
TRBV28	.	TRBJ1-2	.	CASSLSQFYGYTF	TGTGCCAGCAGTTTATCCCAGTTCTATGGCTACACCTTC
TRBV5-1	.	TRBJ2-3	.	CASSLYRGGDTQYF	TGCGCCAGCAGCTTGTACAGGGGGGGAGATACGCAGTATTTT
TRBV7-2	TRBD1	TRBJ1-5	.	CASSPRTGDNQPQHF	TGTGCCAGCAGCCCAAGGACAGGGGACAATCAGCCCCAGCATTTT
TRBV12-5	TRBD1	TRBJ2-5	.	CASGLGRDRVQETQYF	TGTGCTAGTGGTTTGGGCCGGGACAGGGTCCAAGAGACCCAGTACTTC
TRBV5-6	TRBD2	TRBJ2-7	.	CASSLVATASGRSYEQYF	TGTGCCAGCAGCTTGGTCGCGACAGCTAGCGGGAGGTCCTACGAGCAGTACTTC
TRBV6-5	TRBD1	TRBJ2-2	.	CASSSRGPTGELFF	TGTGCCAGCAGTTCCAGGGGGCCGACCGGGGAGCTGTTTTTT
TRBV5-1	TRBD2	TRBJ2-3	once	CASSLGGSTDTQYF	TGCGCCAGCAGCTTGGGCGGGAGTACAGATACGCAGTATTTT
TRBV7-9	TRBD1	TRBJ1-1	.	CASSSGTGTKLNTEAFF	TGTGCCAGCAGTTCCGGGACAGGGACGAAATTGAACACTGAGGCTTTCTTT
TRBV6-5	TRBD1	TRBJ1-2	once	CASSQGQGYGYTF	TGTGCCAGCAGCCAAGGACAGGGCTATGGCTACACCTTC
TRBV5-1	TRBD1	TRBJ2-1	.	CASSLQGQYNEQFF	TGCGCCAGCAGCTTGCAGGGACAGTACAATGAGCAGTTCTTC
TRBV27	.	TRBJ1-1	.	CASSQNRSTEAFF	TGTGCCAGCAGTCAAAACAGGAGCACTGAAGCTTTCTTT
TRBV10-3	TRBD2	TRBJ2-1	.	CAISSGLAGASQEQFF	TGTGCCATCAGCTCCGGACTAGCGGGAGCTTCACAGGAGCAGTTCTTC
TRBV5-5	.	TRBJ2-7	.	CASSAFVAGEQYF	TGTGCCAGCAGCGCATTCGTGGCTGGCGAGCAGTACTTC
TRBV5-1	.	TRBJ2-1	few	CASSFAGADEQFF	TGCGCCAGCAGCTTCGCGGGGGCCGATGAGCAGTTCTTC
TRBV18	TRBD2	TRBJ2-1	.	CASSPPIRGDYNEQFF	TGTGCCAGCTCACCACCGATACGGGGGGACTACAATGAGCAGTTCTTC